The T cell receptor (beta chain) under discussion was sequenced for a study of blood T cells in healthy people across ages (dated by TCRdb to the mid-2010s). For context, the study as a whole: In model experiments, roughly one uniquely barcoded TCR beta cDNA molecule per two T cells was captured by template switching. The study measured age-related changes in TCR beta repertoire diversity using deep sequencing normalized with unique cDNA molecular identifiers. Donors were grouped into four age groups: young (average approximately 15 years), middle-aged (39), aged (about 59) and long-lived (just over 80). To avoid experimental bias, donors of different ages were distributed randomly across sequencing lanes. For two donors (one aged 18 to 30 and one aged 80 or older), the study analyzed two additional independent replicas of 1 million unique cDNA reads from the same blood draw.

A distance of 16 bases separates the germline ends of V and J, which lose 2 bases and 3 bases respectively. From its cysteine to its phenylalanine, the CDR3 spans 16 amino acids. The entry retains the CDR3 DNA only, 48 bases that are in frame from base 1. Per the germline V gene, MGHRA is the CDR1 and YSYEKL is the CDR2. The library was produced with 5' RACE. A second PCR of about 6 to 11 cycles was performed with a sample-barcoded 5' primer and a J-beta primer mix. A unique molecular identifier was introduced onto each TCR beta cDNA molecule by a template-switch 5' adaptor carrying 12 random nucleotides. Each sample yielded at least 3 million CDR3-containing paired-end reads. All of the RNA was converted into first-strand cDNA using the Mint cDNA synthesis kit, with a TRBC-specific oligonucleotide serving as the primer. Following uracil-DNA glycosylase treatment, a first 18-cycle PCR with universal primers M1SS and BC2_uni_R was performed on all cDNA. Per the source publication's procedure: Each sample was normalized by randomly selecting 1 million high-quality reads, each carrying a distinct molecular identifier. Reads with shared molecular identifiers were discarded instead of being binned into consensus sequences. MiTCR, with a Q25 quality threshold and the strictest error-elimination algorithm, was used for CDR3 identification, clonotype clustering and error correction. A nonparametric unseen species model with Euler transformation was used to estimate lower-bound total TCR beta diversity. TCRdb took the public reads, trimmed them with fastp at Q25, ran MiXCR for clone calling and kept in-frame beta chains. Entries that share a CDR3 protein sequence are merged under the most common genes and DNA. These V and J calls rely on TCRdb rather than the paper's analysis. This sample lists some 1.8 million distinct CDR3 sequences; around 40% were detected once. In total, the top ten clones hold about 21% of the sample.

This clonotype was detected a few times. This clone's antigen is unknown. One base away there is no much larger clone; base qualities are not given. Overall results and qualifications from the work: The CMV infection status of donors was not known, potentially confounding age-related changes in expanded clonotypes. A strong correlation was found between observed TCR beta diversity and the percentage of naive T cells measured by flow cytometry. Compared with the aged group, more naive CD4+ T cells, fewer expanded clones and increased TCR diversity were shown by the long-lived group, suggesting age selection. Estimates of total diversity based on one million sequenced T cells were regarded as lower bounds and as underestimates. Since profiling was done on bulk unsorted PBMCs, naive and antigen-experienced compartments could not be conclusively compared. As age increased, observed TCR beta diversity per million T cells dropped in a roughly linear way, and a significant reduction was already evident by age about 40.

Donors were a few dozen systemically healthy Caucasian individuals from Russia aged roughly 6 to 100 years. Each donor gave about 11 milliliters of peripheral blood, drawn into EDTA-treated Vacutainer tubes. Ficoll-Paque density-gradient centrifugation was used to isolate PBMCs, with at least 6 million per sample. Trizol reagent was used to extract total RNA from the PBMCs, yielding at least 5.5 micrograms per sample. The percentages of naive CD45RAhigh/CD27high T cells were determined by flow cytometry on a PBMC aliquot from every donor. The V and J genes are TRBV4-1 and TRBJ2-5; a confident D gene designation cannot be given. The receptor comes from a human donor in good health. The sample comprised blood. The CDR3 protein sequence reads: CASSQKGGPREETQYF. The DNA is TGCGCCAGCAGCCAAAAAGGCGGACCTAGGGAAGAGACCCAGTACTTC.